The next 8 T cell receptor beta chains were all read from a single sample in a study of monozygotic twins with inflammatory bowel disease. TCRdb re-called the 5' RACE reads and gives one entry per CDR3 protein, without DNA. This sample's table has about 160,000 distinct CDR3 sequences. Material: blood. These receptors all stem from a human donor with ulcerative colitis or Crohn's disease, or a healthy co-twin of an affected twin (not recorded which).

The chain recombines TRBV19 with TRBJ1-1; TCRdb indicates TRBD1, and absent DNA this call remains unverified. CDR1 is LNHDA, CDR2 SQIVND, per germline (reference sequence). The CDR3 covers 15 residues. The CDR3 protein is CASSIRGQGNTEAFF.

The chain carries TRBV11-2 and TRBJ2-2; TCRdb indicates TRBD2, and absent DNA this call remains unverified. This CDR3 is built from 13 residues. From germline, CDR1 is SGHAT and CDR2 FQNNGV. The CDR3 here is CASSSDLTGELFF.

The V call is TRBV5-1, the J call TRBJ2-7; TCRdb's D gene call, TRBD2, goes unchecked for lack of DNA. Germline V gene sequence: CDR1 SGHRS, CDR2 YFSETQ. This CDR3 contains 14 residues. The chain's CDR3 is CASSLGETPYEQYF.

This chain joins TRBV5-4 and TRBJ1-2. Germline V gives CDR1 SGHNT, CDR2 YYREEE (reference sequence). The CDR3 spans 14 residues. CDR3 region: CASSLVGVGYGYTF.

The chain recombines TRBV11-2 with TRBJ2-5; TCRdb outputs TRBD2, but without DNA this stays unchecked. Germline V gene sequence: CDR1 SGHAT, CDR2 FQNNGV. CDR3 length: 18 residues. The CDR3 sequence: CASSLVPRRAGVQETQYF.

The genes are TRBV20-1 and TRBJ2-3. The CDR3 runs 13 residues. CDR1 and CDR2 from the germline V gene are DFQATT and SNEGSKA (reference sequence). The CDR3 is CSAMSEATDTQYF.

The chain joins TRBV27 to TRBJ2-5; absent DNA, TCRdb's TRBD2 call cannot be checked. Germline V gives CDR1 MNHEY, CDR2 SMNVEV (reference sequence). The CDR3 sequence is 16 residues long. This CDR3 reads CASSLSRLAGVETQYF.

This sequence joins TRBV5-1 and TRBJ2-1; TCRdb returns TRBD2, unconfirmable since there is no DNA. The germline V gene has CDR1 SGHRS and CDR2 YFSETQ. CDR3 length: 13 residues. The CDR3 protein is CASNSGGIDEQFF.